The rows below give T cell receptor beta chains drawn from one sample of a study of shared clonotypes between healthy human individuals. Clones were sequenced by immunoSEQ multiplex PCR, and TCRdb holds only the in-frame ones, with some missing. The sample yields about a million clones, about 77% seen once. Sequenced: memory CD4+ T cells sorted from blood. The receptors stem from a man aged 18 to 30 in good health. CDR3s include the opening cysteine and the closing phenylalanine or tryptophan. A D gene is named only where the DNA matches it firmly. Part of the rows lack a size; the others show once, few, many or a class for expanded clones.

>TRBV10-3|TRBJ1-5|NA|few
CAISAADYRGGQPQHF
TGTGCCATCAGTGCCGCGGATTATAGGGGGGGACAGCCCCAGCATTTT
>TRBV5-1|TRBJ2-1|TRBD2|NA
CASSSFLAGPYNEQFF
TGCGCCAGCAGCTCCTTCCTAGCGGGACCCTACAATGAGCAGTTCTTC
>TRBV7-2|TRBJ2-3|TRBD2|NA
CASSSSTSGRNTQYF
TGTGCCAGCAGCTCGTCGACTAGCGGGAGAAATACGCAGTATTTT
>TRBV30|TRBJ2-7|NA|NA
CAWKVTLYEQYF
TGTGCCTGGAAGGTTACACTCTACGAGCAGTACTTC
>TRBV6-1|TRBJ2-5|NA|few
CASSVSDEETQYF
TGTGCCAGCAGTGTTAGCGACGAAGAGACCCAGTACTTC
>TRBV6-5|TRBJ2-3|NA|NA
CASGPGSALTDTQYF
TGTGCCAGCGGCCCGGGCTCGGCCTTAACAGATACGCAGTATTTT
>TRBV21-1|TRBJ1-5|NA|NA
CAPQGPQGFNQPQHF
TGTGCCCCCCAGGGGCCCCAAGGGTTCAATCAGCCCCAGCATTTT
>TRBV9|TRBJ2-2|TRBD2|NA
CASSVTSLNTGELFF
TGTGCCAGCAGCGTGACTAGCCTTAACACCGGGGAGCTGTTTTTT
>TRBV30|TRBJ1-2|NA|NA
CAWSVGVPNYGYTF
TGTGCCTGGAGTGTCGGGGTGCCTAACTATGGCTACACCTTC
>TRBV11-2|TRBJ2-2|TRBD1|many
CASSLFSRTGQNTGELFF
TGTGCCAGCAGCTTATTTAGTCGGACAGGGCAGAACACCGGGGAGCTGTTTTTT